The rows below give T cell receptor beta chains drawn from one sample of a study of shared clonotypes between healthy human individuals. The assay was immunoSEQ multiplex PCR, and TCRdb's table has in-frame clones only and misses some. The table includes over a million clones, 75% to 80% detected once. The sample was memory CD4+ T cells from PBMCs. These TCRs come from a man younger than 35 in good health. Some clones in this sample may be carry-over from other donors' samples. Each CDR3 is given without its conserved first and last residue. The order of the fields is J gene, V gene, CDR3 protein.

TRBJ2-2 TRBV7-2 ASSLRGELF
TRBJ2-5 TRBV4-1 ASSQKGETGEQY
TRBJ2-7 TRBV5-1 ASSTQTGGSYEQY
TRBJ1-3 TRBV4-1 ASSQASHSGNTIY
TRBJ2-7 TRBV11-2 ASSQVSGTYEQY
TRBJ1-1 TRBV7-9 ASSLPGGLAEAF
TRBJ2-3 TRBV2 ATSQGVVTDTQY
TRBJ2-3 TRBV4-2 ASSQDGLAGGADTQY
TRBJ2-3 TRBV9 ASSAIADVDTQY
TRBJ2-5 TRBV5-1 ASSLARRGETQY
TRBJ1-1 TRBV6-1 ASIAGPNTEAF
TRBJ1-4 TRBV6-6 ASSYERQDDEKLF
TRBJ2-7 TRBV11-2 ASRGWQHSYEQY
TRBJ2-7 TRBV2 ASREDRSPADEQY
TRBJ1-1 TRBV18 ASSRVTENTEAF
TRBJ1-5 TRBV18 ASSPKEGNQPQH
TRBJ1-4 TRBV27 ASSTKNSPSNEKLF
TRBJ1-1 TRBV19 ASSRRGLTEAF
TRBJ2-3 TRBV15 ATSRGTSGSSTDTQY
TRBJ1-4 TRBV29-1 SVGSRGDEKLF
TRBJ2-3 TRBV5-6 ASSLLTDTQY
TRBJ1-2 TRBV4-1 ASSQELRYYGYT
TRBJ1-4 TRBV7-9 ASSLAAENEKLF
TRBJ2-5 TRBV7-3 ASSLGMGIGFQETQY
TRBJ1-1 TRBV5-8 ASTRGRGNTEAF
TRBJ2-5 TRBV27 ASSFRGNHGAETQY
TRBJ1-2 TRBV28 ASSLSGGQGYT
TRBJ1-1 TRBV10-3 AIAGTGGTEAF
TRBJ2-7 TRBV14 ASSPPYEQY
TRBJ1-1 TRBV30 AWSQGGVEAF
TRBJ1-6 TRBV2 ASRAGLGDNSPLH
TRBJ2-1 TRBV2 ASRDRNNEQF
TRBJ2-7 TRBV5-1 ASSPRAGAGDYEQY
TRBJ1-5 TRBV28 ASSFRIRPQH
TRBJ2-7 TRBV11-3 ASSLGGATYEQY
TRBJ2-5 TRBV19 ASSWDPQGGTQY
TRBJ2-3 TRBV30 ALGGLAGSRSDTQY
TRBJ2-7 TRBV5-1 ASSLVEGPHEQY
TRBJ2-3 TRBV19 ASSIGYSGRLTDTQY
TRBJ2-1 TRBV15 ATSREVPGLEFNEQF
TRBJ1-1 TRBV6-5 ASSYGGVSSTEAF
TRBJ2-1 TRBV2 ASRGGSGRTNEQF
TRBJ2-3 TRBV2 ASSEASGALGTQY
TRBJ1-3 TRBV7-9 ASSFAGAGNTIY
TRBJ2-3 TRBV6-6 ASRPNRGEADTQY
TRBJ2-1 TRBV7-6 ASSLLGGRGLAGGAYNEQF
TRBJ1-1 TRBV28 ASSPLTYAEAF
TRBJ2-7 TRBV6-6 ASRPRVGQSTYEQY
TRBJ1-1 TRBV5-1 ASSLQGYTEAF
TRBJ1-4 TRBV2 ASEMDREKLF
TRBJ1-2 TRBV28 ASRIGQGYGYT
TRBJ2-2 TRBV6-5 ASSSDRSTGELF
TRBJ2-4 TRBV7-9 ASSPGGGAKNIQY